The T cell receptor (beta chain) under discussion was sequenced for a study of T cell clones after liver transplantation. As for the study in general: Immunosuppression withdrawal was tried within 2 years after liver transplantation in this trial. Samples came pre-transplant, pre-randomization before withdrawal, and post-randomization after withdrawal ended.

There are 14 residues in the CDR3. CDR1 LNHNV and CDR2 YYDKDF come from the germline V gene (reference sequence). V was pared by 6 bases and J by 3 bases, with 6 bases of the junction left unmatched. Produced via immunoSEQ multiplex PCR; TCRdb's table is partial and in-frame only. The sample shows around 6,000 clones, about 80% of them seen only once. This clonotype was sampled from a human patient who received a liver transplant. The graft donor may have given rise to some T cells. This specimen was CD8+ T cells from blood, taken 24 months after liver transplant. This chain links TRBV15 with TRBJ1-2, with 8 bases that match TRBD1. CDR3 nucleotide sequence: TGTGCCACCAGTGGACAGGGAGATTACTATGGCTACACCTTC. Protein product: CATSGQGDYYGYTF.